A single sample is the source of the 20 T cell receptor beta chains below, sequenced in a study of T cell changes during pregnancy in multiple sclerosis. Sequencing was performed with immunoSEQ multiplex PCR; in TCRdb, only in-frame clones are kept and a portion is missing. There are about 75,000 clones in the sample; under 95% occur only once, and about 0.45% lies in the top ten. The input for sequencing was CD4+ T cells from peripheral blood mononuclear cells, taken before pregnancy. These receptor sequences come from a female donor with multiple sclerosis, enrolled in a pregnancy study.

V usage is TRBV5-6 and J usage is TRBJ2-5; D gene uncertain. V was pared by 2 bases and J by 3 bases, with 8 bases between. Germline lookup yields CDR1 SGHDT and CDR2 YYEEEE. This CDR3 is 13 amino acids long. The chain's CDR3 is CASSFGHEETQYF. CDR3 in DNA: TGTGCCAGCAGCTTCGGTCACGAAGAGACCCAGTACTTC.

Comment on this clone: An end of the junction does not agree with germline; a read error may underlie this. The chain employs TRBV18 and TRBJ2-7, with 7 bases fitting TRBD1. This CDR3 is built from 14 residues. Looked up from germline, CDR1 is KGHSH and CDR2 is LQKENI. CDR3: CASSPDRSSDEQYF. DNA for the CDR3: TGTGCCAGCTCACCGGACAGGTCCTCCGACGAGCAGTACTTC.

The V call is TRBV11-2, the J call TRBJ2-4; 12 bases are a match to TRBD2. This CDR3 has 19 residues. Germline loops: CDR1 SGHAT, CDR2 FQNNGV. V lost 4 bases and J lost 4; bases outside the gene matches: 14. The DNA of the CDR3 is TGTGCCAGCAGCTCGGCATCTGAGACCGGACTAGCGGGGAAAAACATTCAGTACTTC. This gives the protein CASSSASETGLAGKNIQYF.

The CDR3 region is CASSRHRENTEAFF. The DNA for the CDR3 is TGTGCCAGTAGTCGCCACAGGGAGAACACTGAAGCTTTCTTT. The J gene is TRBJ1-1, the V gene TRBV19; TRBD1 might be the D (6 bases). Germline V gene sequence: CDR1 LNHDA, CDR2 SQIVND (reference sequence). CDR3 size: 14 residues. Trimming removed 5 bases from V and 1 base from J, with 11 bases in between.

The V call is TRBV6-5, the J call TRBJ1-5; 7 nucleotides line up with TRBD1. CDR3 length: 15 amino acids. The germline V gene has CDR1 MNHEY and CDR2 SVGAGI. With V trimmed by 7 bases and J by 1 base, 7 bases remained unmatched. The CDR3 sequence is CASKLQGSSNQPQHF. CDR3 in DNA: TGTGCCAGCAAACTACAGGGGTCCAGCAATCAGCCCCAGCATTTT.

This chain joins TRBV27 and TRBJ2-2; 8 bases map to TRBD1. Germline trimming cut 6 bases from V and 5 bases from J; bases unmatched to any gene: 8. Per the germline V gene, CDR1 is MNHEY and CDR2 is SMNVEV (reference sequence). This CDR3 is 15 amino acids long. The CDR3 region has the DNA TGTGCCAGCAGCGCCCAGGGGGCAAAAACCGGGGAGCTGTTTTTT. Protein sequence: CASSAQGAKTGELFF.

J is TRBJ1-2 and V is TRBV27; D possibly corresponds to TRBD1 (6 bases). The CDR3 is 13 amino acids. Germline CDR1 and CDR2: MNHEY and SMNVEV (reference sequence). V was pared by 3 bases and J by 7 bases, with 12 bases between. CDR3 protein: CASSLGQGFGYTF. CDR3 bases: TGTGCCAGCAGTTTGGGGCAGGGGTTTGGCTACACCTTC.

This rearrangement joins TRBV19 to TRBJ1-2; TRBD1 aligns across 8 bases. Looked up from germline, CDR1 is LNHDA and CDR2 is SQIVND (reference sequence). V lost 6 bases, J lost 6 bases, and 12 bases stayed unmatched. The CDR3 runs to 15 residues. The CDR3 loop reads CASRARGRTNDGYTF. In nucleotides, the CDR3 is TGTGCCAGTAGAGCCAGGGGGCGGACGAACGATGGCTACACCTTC.

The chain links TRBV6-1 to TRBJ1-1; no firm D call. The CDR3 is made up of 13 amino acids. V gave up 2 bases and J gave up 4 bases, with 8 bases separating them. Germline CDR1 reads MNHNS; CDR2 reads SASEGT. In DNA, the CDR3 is TGTGCCAGCAGTGAATCGCGGTCCACTGAAGCTTTCTTT. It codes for CASSESRSTEAFF.

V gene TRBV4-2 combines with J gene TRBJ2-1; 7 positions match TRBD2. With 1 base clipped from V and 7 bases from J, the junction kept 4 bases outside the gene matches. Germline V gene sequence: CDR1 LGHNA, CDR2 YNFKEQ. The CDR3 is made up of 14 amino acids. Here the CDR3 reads CASSQVGGSNEQFF. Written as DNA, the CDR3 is TGTGCCAGCAGCCAAGTGGGCGGGAGTAATGAGCAGTTCTTC.

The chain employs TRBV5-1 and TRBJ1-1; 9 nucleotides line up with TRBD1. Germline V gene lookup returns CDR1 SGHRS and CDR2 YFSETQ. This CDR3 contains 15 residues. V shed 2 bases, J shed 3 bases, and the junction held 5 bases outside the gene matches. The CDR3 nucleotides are TGCGCCAGCAGCTTAGTACGGACAGGGGACACTGAAGCTTTCTTT. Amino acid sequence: CASSLVRTGDTEAFF.

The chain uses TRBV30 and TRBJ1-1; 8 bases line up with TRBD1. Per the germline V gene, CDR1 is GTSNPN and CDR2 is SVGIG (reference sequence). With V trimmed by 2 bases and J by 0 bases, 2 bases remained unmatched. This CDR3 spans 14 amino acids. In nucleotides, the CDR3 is TGTGCCTGGAGTCGGACAGGGATGAACACTGAAGCTTTCTTT. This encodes CAWSRTGMNTEAFF.

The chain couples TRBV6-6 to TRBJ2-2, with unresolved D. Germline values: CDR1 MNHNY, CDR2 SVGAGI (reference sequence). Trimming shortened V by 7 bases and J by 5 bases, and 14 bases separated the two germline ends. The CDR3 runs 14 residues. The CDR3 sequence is CASTRVSGTGELFF. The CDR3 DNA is TGTGCCAGCACCCGGGTTTCGGGTACCGGGGAGCTGTTTTTT.

CDR3 amino acids: CASKTPGGPTDTQYF. The CDR3 region has the DNA TGTGCCAGCAAGACTCCAGGGGGCCCCACAGATACGCAGTATTTT. The chain joins TRBV6-5 to TRBJ2-3; 8 bases are shared with TRBD1. The CDR3 sequence is 15 residues long. V was clipped by 7 bases and J by 2 bases; unmatched bases: 8. Germline CDR1 and CDR2: MNHEY and SVGAGI.

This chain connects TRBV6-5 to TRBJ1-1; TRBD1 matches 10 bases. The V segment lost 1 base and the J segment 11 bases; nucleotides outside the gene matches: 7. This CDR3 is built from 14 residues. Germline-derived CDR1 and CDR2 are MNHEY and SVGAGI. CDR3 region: CASSYWDRGVPAFF. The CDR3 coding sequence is TGTGCCAGCAGTTACTGGGACAGGGGAGTTCCCGCTTTCTTT.

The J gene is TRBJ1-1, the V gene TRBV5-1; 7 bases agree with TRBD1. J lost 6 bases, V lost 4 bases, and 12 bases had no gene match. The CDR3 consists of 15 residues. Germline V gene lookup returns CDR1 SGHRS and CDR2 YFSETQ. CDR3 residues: CASSGKQGTRAEAFF. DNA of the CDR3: TGCGCCAGCAGCGGAAAACAGGGGACTAGGGCTGAAGCTTTCTTT.

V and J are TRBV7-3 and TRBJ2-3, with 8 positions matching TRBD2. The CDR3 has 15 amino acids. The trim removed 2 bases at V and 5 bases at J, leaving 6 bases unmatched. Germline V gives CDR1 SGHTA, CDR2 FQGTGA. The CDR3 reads CASSLGSSGGDTQYF. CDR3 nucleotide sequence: TGTGCCAGCAGCTTAGGGTCCAGCGGGGGAGATACGCAGTATTTT.

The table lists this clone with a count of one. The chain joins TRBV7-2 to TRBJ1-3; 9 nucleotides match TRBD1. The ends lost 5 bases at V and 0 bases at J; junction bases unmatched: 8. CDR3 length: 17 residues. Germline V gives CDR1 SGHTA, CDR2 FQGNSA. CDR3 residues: CASSLRTGANSGNTIYF. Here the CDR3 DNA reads TGTGCCAGCAGCCTCAGGACAGGGGCTAACTCTGGAAACACCATATATTTT.

The CDR3 DNA reads as TGTGCCAGCAGCCGCCCCGGAGTAGATCAGCCCCAGCATTTT. Its translation: CASSRPGVDQPQHF. J is TRBJ1-5 and V is TRBV7-9; D remains unclear. The ends were cut back, 5 bases at V and 5 bases at J, with 13 bases in the middle. The germline CDR1 and CDR2 sequences are SEHNR and FQNEAQ (reference sequence). This CDR3 is 14 amino acids long.

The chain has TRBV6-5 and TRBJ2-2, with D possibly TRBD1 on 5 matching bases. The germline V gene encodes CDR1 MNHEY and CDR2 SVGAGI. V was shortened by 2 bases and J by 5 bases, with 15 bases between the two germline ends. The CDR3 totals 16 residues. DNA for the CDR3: TGTGCCAGCAGTTACAATGGCAGGGCTTCGACCGGGGAGCTGTTTTTT. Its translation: CASSYNGRASTGELFF.